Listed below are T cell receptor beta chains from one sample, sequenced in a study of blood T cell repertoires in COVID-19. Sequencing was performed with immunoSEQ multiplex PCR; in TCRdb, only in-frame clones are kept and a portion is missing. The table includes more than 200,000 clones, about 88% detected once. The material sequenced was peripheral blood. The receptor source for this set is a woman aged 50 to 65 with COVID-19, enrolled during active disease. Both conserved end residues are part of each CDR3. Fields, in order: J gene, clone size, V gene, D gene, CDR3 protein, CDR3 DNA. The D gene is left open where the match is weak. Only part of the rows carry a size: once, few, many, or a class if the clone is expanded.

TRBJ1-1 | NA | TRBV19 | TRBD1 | CASSRDRGILGTEAFF | TGTGCCAGTAGTAGGGACAGGGGAATCTTAGGGACTGAAGCTTTCTTT
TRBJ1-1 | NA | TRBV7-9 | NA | CASAGMNTEAFF | TGTGCCTCCGCGGGGATGAACACTGAAGCTTTCTTT
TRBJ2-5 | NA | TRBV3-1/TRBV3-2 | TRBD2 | CASSQRGGQETQYF | TGTGCCAGCAGCCAACGGGGGGGGCAGGAGACCCAGTACTTC
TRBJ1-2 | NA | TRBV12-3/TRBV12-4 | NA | CASSAYRERGYTF | TGTGCCAGCAGTGCATACAGGGAACGTGGCTACACCTTC
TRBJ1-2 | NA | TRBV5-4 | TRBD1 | CASSPWAGGSGYTF | TGTGCCAGCAGCCCGTGGGCAGGGGGCAGCGGCTACACCTTC
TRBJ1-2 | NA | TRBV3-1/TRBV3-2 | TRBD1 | CASSQSGQGPVGYTF | TGTGCCAGCAGCCAATCCGGACAGGGTCCGGTCGGCTACACCTTC
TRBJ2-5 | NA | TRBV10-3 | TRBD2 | CAISTSVAETQYF | TGTGCCATCAGCACTAGCGTGGCAGAGACCCAGTACTTC
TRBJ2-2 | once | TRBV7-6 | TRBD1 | CASSQATGGDTGELFF | TGTGCCAGCAGCCAAGCCACAGGGGGCGACACCGGGGAGCTGTTTTTT
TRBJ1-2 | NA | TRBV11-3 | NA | CASSLGQALQYGYTF | TGTGCCAGCAGCTTAGGACAGGCCTTACAGTATGGCTACACCTTC
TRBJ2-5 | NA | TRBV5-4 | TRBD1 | CASSFPRPGTAQETQYF | TGTGCCAGCAGCTTTCCCAGACCCGGGACAGCCCAAGAGACCCAGTACTTC
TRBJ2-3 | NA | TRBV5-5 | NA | CASSLHGGRGTDTQYF | TGTGCCAGCAGCTTGCACGGGGGGCGGGGCACAGATACGCAGTATTTT
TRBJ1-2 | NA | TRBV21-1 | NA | CASSKDKTGGETNYGYTF | TGTGCCAGCAGCAAAGACAAAACAGGGGGGGAGACTAACTATGGCTACACCTTC
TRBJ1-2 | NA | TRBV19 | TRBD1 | CASSRDRDYGYTF | TGTGCCAGTAGTAGGGACAGGGACTATGGCTACACCTTC